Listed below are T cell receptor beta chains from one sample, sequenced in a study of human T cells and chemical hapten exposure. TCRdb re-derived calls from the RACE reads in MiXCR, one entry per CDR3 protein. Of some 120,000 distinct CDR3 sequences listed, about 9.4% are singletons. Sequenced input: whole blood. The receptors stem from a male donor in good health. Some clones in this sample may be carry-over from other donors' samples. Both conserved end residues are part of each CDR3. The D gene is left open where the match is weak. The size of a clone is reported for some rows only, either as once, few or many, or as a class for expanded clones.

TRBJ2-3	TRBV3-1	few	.	CASSHGTEDTQYF	TGTGCCAGCAGCCATGGCACCGAGGATACGCAGTATTTT
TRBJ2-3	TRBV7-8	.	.	CASSSRDADTQYF	TGTGCCAGCAGCTCCCGGGACGCAGATACGCAGTATTTT
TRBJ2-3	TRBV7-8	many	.	CASSPVGGPTDTQYF	TGTGCCAGCAGCCCCGTAGGGGGACCCACAGATACGCAGTATTTT
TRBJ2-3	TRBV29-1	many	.	CSAQVISTDTQYF	TGCAGCGCCCAAGTCATCAGCACAGATACGCAGTATTTT
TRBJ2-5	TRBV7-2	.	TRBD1	CASSSTGDGETQYF	TGTGCCAGCAGCTCGACAGGGGATGGGGAGACCCAGTACTTC
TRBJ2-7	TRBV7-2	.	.	CASGLPRPGYEQYF	TGTGCCAGCGGCCTCCCCAGGCCCGGCTACGAGCAGTACTTC
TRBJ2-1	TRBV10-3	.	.	CAISEVYQVGQFF	TGTGCCATCAGTGAGGTCTATCAGGTGGGGCAGTTCTTC
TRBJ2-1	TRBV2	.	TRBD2	CASSWTSGRPHNEQFF	TGTGCCAGCAGTTGGACTAGCGGGAGGCCCCACAATGAGCAGTTCTTC
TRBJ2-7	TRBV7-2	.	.	CASSLVVEQYF	TGTGCCAGCAGCTTAGTGGTTGAGCAGTACTTC
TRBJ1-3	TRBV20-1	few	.	CSAPPVNSGNTIYF	TGCAGTGCTCCCCCAGTGAACTCTGGAAACACCATATATTTT
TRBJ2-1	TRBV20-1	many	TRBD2	CSARDGGRGFYNEQFF	TGCAGTGCTAGAGATGGGGGGAGGGGCTTCTACAATGAGCAGTTCTTC
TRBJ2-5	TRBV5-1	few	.	CASSLEGAGFLETQYF	.
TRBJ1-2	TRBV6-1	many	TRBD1	CASRSDRGRGYTF	TGTGCCAGCAGGTCCGACAGGGGGCGAGGCTACACCTTC
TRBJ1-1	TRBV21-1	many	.	CASSNITPVRGHDTEAFF	TGTGCCAGCAGCAATATTACGCCCGTAAGGGGGCACGACACTGAAGCTTTCTTT
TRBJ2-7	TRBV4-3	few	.	CASSQGPRGSYEQYF	TGCGCCAGCAGCCAAGGCCCCAGGGGATCCTACGAGCAGTACTTC
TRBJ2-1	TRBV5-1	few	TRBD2	CASSLGSGRSNEQFF	TGCGCCAGCAGCTTGGGTAGCGGGAGAAGCAATGAGCAGTTCTTC
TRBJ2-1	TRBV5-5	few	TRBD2	CASSLAWTSGNYNEQFF	TGTGCCAGCAGCTTGGCTTGGACTAGCGGGAACTACAATGAGCAGTTCTTC
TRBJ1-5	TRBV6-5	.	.	CASSYGGHQPQHF	TGTGCCAGCAGTTATGGGGGCCATCAGCCCCAGCATTTT
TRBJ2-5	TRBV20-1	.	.	CSARGMRHHEGETQYF	TGCAGTGCTAGAGGAATGAGACACCATGAGGGAGAGACCCAGTACTTC
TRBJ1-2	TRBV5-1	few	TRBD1	CASSFQPGQGNYGYTF	TGCGCCAGCAGCTTTCAGCCGGGACAGGGCAACTATGGCTACACCTTC
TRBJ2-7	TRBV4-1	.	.	CASSQDYGKELTYEQYF	TGCGCCAGCAGCCAAGATTATGGAAAGGAGCTTACCTACGAGCAGTACTTC
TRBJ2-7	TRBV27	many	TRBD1	CASSPGQGSSYEQYF	TGTGCCAGCAGCCCTGGACAGGGCAGCTCCTACGAGCAGTACTTC
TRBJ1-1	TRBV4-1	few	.	CASSQYQGTEAFF	TGCGCCAGCAGCCAATACCAAGGGACTGAAGCTTTCTTT
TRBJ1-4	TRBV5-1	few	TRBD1	CASSRSGQGEKLFF	TGCGCCAGCAGCCGATCTGGACAGGGAGAAAAACTGTTTTTT
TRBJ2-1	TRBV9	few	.	CASSVGPESSYNEQFF	TGTGCCAGCAGCGTAGGTCCGGAAAGCTCCTACAATGAGCAGTTCTTC
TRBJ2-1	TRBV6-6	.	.	CASSAFGGRANEQFF	TGTGCCAGCAGTGCCTTTGGGGGCAGGGCTAATGAGCAGTTCTTC
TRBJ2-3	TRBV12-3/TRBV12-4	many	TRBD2	CASKAAGASGREDTQYF	TGTGCCAGCAAAGCTGCTGGGGCTAGCGGGAGGGAAGATACGCAGTATTTT
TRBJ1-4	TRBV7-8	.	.	CASSPFQGYDNEKLFF	TGTGCCAGCAGCCCATTCCAGGGTTACGACAATGAAAAACTGTTTTTT
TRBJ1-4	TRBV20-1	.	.	CSAKPATNEKLFF	TGCAGTGCCAAGCCTGCAACTAATGAAAAACTGTTTTTT
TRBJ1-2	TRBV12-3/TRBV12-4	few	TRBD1	CASRGQGDGYTF	TGTGCCAGCAGGGGACAGGGCGATGGCTACACCTTC
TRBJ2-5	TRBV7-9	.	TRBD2	CASSPGTSGRLETQYF	TGTGCCAGCAGCCCCGGGACTAGCGGGAGACTAGAGACCCAGTACTTC
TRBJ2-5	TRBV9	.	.	CASSAGTPQETQYF	TGTGCCAGCAGTGCCGGGACACCTCAAGAGACCCAGTACTTC
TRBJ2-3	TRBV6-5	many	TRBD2	CASSFSRGGDTQYF	TGTGCCAGCAGTTTTTCTCGGGGGGGAGATACGCAGTATTTT
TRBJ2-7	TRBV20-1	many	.	CSGDSVYEQYF	TGCAGTGGCGACTCTGTCTACGAGCAGTACTTC
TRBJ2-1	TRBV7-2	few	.	CASSLRGGHNEQFF	TGTGCCAGCAGCTTAAGAGGGGGGCATAATGAGCAGTTCTTC
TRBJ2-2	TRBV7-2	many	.	CASSLAGANTGELFF	TGTGCCAGCAGCTTGGCAGGGGCCAACACCGGGGAGCTGTTTTTT
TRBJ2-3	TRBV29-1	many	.	CSALRSGGATDTQYF	TGCAGCGCCCTTCGGTCGGGGGGCGCGACAGATACGCAGTATTTT
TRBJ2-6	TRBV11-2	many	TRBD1	CASSQTGTGASWANVLTF	TGTGCCAGCAGCCAGACCGGGACAGGGGCCTCTTGGGCCAACGTCCTGACTTTC
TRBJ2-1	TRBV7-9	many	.	CASSLSSYNEQFF	TGTGCCAGCAGCTTAAGCTCCTACAATGAGCAGTTCTTC
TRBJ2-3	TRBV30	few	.	CAWSVTGISTDTQYF	TGTGCCTGGAGTGTAACCGGGATTAGCACAGATACGCAGTATTTT
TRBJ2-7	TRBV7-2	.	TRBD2	CASSLDGGGGLSSYEQYF	TGTGCCAGCAGCTTAGATGGAGGCGGGGGTCTATCCTCCTACGAGCAGTACTTC
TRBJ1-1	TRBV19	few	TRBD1	CASVQGQINTEAFF	TGTGCCAGCGTGCAGGGACAGATAAACACTGAAGCTTTCTTT
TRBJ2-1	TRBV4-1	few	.	CASSQDPDNEQFF	TGCGCCAGCAGCCAAGATCCAGACAATGAGCAGTTCTTC
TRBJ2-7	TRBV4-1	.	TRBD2	CASSRLAVESSYEQYF	TGCGCCAGCAGCCGGCTAGCGGTAGAAAGCTCCTACGAGCAGTACTTC
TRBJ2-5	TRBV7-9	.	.	CASSLEQQETQYF	TGTGCCAGCAGCTTAGAGCAGCAAGAGACCCAGTACTTC
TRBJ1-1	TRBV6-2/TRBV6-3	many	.	CASSYFGRIEAFF	TGTGCCAGCAGTTACTTTGGACGCATAGAAGCTTTCTTT
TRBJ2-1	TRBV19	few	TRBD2	CASSHTSGRANEQFF	TGTGCCAGTAGCCACACTAGCGGGAGGGCCAATGAGCAGTTCTTC
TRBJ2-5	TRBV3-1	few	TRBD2	CASSQEGGETQYF	TGTGCCAGCAGCCAAGAGGGAGGGGAGACCCAGTACTTC
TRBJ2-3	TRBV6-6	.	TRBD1	CASSMGTGGSTDTQYF	TGTGCCAGCAGCATGGGGACAGGGGGAAGCACAGATACGCAGTATTTT
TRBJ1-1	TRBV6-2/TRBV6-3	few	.	CASSPHRLTGDTEAFF	TGTGCCAGCAGTCCGCACCGCCTAACTGGGGATACTGAAGCTTTCTTT
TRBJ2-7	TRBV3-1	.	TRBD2	CASSQESLAGGTVLPYEQYF	TGTGCCAGCAGCCAAGAATCCCTAGCGGGAGGAACAGTTCTCCCCTACGAGCAGTACTTC